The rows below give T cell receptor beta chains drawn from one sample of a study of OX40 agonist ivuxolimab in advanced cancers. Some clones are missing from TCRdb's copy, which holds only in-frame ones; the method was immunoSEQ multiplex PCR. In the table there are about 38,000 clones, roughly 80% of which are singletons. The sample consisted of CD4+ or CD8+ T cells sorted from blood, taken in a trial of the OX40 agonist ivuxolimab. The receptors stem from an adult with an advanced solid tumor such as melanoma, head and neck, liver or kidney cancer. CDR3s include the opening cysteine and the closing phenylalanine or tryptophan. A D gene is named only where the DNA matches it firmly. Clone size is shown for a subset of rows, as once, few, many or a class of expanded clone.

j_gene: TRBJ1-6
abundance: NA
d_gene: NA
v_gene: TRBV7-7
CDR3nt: TGTGCCAGCAGCTTCCGGGACTATAATTCACCCCTCCACTTT
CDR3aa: CASSFRDYNSPLHF

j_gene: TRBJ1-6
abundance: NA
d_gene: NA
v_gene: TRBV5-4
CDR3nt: TGTGCCAGCAGCCCAGGGGAGTCACCCCTCCACTTT
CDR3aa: CASSPGESPLHF

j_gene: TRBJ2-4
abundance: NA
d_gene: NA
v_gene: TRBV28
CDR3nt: TGTGCCAGCAGGAAAATAAATTCAGCCAAAAACATTCAGTACTTC
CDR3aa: CASRKINSAKNIQYF

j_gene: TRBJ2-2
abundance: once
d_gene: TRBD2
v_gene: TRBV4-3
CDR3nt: TGCGCCAGCAGCCACTCTTTGACGGGGGGGGCCGGGGAGCTGTTTTTT
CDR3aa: CASSHSLTGGAGELFF

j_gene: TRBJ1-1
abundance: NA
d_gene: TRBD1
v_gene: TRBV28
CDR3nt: TGTGCCAGCATTCCTCAGGGGGCCTGGGAGTTGTCTTTCTTT
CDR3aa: CASIPQGAWELSFF

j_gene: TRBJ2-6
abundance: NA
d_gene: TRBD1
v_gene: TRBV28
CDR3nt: TGTGCCAGCAGTCCCCACAGGGGGCGTGGGGCCAACGTCCTGACTTTC
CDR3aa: CASSPHRGRGANVLTF

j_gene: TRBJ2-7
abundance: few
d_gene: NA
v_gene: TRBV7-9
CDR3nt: TGTGCCAGCAGCTTAGAGAGTGGAGGCGAGCAGTACTTC
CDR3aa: CASSLESGGEQYF

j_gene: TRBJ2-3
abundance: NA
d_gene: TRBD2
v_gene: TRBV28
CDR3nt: TGTGCCAGCAGTCCTGGACTAGCGGGAGTGGGTACAGATACGCAGTATTTT
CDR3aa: CASSPGLAGVGTDTQYF

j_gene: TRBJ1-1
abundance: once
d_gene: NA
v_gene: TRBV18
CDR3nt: TGTGCCAGCTCACCAAGTGGGGGAACCGAAGCTTTCTTT
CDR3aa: CASSPSGGTEAFF

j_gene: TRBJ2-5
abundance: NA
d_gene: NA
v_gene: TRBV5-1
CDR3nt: TGCGCCAGCACCCTCGGGAGCCAAGAGACCCAGTACTTC
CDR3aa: CASTLGSQETQYF

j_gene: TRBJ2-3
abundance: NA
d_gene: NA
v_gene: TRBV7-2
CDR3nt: TGTGCCAGCAGCCCAAGACCTCTCAGCACAGATACGCAGTATTTT
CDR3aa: CASSPRPLSTDTQYF

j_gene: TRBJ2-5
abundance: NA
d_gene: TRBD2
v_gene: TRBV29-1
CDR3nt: TGCAGCGTCGGGACTAGCGGAGAGACCCAGTACTTC
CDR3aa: CSVGTSGETQYF

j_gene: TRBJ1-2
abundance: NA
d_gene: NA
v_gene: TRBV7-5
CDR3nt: TGTGCCAGCAGCTTAGGGGGGGACTATGGCTACACCTTC
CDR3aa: CASSLGGDYGYTF

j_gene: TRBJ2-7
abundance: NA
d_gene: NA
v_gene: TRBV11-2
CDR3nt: TGTGCCAGCAGCCTCGATAGGGGCCCCAACGAGCAGTACTTC
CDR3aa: CASSLDRGPNEQYF

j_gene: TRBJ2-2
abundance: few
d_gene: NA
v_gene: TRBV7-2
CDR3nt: TGTGCCAGCAGCGTTGCGCGGGCGAACACCGGGGAGCTGTTTTTT
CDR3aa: CASSVARANTGELFF

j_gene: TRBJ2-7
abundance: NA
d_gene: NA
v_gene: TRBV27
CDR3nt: TGTGCCAGCAGTCCGGACAGTTCCGGGTACTTC
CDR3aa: CASSPDSSGYF

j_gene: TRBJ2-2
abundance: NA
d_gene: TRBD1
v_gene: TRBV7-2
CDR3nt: TGTGCCAGCAGCTTAGTTCCAGGGGGTACCGGGGAGCTGTTTTTT
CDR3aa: CASSLVPGGTGELFF

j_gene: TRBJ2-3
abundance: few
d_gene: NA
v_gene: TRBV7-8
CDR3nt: TGTGCCAGCAGCCCTGGTAGGGGGGTTAGCACAGATACGCAGTATTTT
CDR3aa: CASSPGRGVSTDTQYF